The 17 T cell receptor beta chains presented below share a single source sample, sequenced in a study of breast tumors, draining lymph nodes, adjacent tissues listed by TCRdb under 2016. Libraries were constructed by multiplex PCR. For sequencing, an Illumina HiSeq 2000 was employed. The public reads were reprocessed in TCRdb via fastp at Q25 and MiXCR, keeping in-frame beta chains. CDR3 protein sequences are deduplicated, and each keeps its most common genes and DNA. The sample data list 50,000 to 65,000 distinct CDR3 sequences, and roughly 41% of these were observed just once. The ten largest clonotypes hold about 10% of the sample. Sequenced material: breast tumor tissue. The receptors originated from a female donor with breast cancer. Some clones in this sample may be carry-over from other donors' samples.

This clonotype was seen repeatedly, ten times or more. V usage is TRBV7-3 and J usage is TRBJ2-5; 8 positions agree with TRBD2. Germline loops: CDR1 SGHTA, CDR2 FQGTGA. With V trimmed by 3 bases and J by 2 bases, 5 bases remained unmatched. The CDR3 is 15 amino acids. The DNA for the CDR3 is TGTGCCAGCAGCTTCGGGGGGGGCAGGCAAGAGACCCAGTACTTC. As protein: CASSFGGGRQETQYF.

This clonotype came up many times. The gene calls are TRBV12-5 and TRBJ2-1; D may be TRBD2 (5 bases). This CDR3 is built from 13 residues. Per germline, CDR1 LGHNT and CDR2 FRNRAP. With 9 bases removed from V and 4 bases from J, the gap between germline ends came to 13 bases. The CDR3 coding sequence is TGTGCTAGCTTGGAGGCCCCATACAATGAGCAGTTCTTC. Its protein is CASLEAPYNEQFF.

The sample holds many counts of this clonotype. The CDR3 reads CASSPLVGGNNSPLHF. Here the CDR3 DNA reads TGTGCCAGTAGTCCCCTCGTCGGGGGTAATAATTCACCCCTCCACTTT. The chain combines TRBV19 with TRBJ1-6; possible D gene TRBD1, 5 bases. CDR3 length: 16 amino acids. Trimming removed 5 bases at V and 5 bases at J, with 16 bases between. Germline CDR1 LNHDA, CDR2 SQIVND (reference sequence).

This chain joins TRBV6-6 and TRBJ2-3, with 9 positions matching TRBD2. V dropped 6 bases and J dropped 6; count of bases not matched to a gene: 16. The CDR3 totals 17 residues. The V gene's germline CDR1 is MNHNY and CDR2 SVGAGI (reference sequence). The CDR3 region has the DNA TGTGCCAGCAGCCCAACCCAGGACAGCGGGAGGTCGGATACGCAGTATTTT. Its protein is CASSPTQDSGRSDTQYF.

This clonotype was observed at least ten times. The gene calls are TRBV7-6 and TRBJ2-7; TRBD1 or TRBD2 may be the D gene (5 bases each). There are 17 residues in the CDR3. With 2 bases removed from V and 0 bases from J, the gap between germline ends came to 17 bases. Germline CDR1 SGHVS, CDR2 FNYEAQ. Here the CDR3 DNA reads TGTGCCAGCAGCTTAAGGGAGCCGGGACGGATCTCCTACGAGCAGTACTTC. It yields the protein CASSLREPGRISYEQYF.

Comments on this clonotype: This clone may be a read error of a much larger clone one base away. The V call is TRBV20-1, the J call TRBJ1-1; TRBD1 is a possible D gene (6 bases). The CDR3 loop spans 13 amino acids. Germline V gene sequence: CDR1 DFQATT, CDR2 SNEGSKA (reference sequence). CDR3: CRVRDTGPTEALF. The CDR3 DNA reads TGCAGGGTCCGAGATACAGGGCCCACTGAAGCTCTCTTT.

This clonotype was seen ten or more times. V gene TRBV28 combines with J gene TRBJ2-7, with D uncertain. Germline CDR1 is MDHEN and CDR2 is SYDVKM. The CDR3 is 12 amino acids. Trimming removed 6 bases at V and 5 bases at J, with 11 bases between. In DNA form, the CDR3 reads TGTGCCAGCAGGGAGAATTTAGACGAGCAGTACTTC. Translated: CASRENLDEQYF. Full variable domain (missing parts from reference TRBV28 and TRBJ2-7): DVKVTQSSRYLVKRTGEKVFLECVQDMDHENMFWYRQDPGLGLRLIYFSYDVKMKEKGDIPEGYSVSREKKERFSLILESASTNQTSMYLCASRENLDEQYFGPGTRLTVT.

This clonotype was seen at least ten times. The CDR3 DNA is TGTGCCAGCTCACCCGAGACAGTCTACGAGCAGTACTTC. As protein: CASSPETVYEQYF. This chain uses TRBV18 with TRBJ2-7, with D possibly matching TRBD1 (5 bases). The CDR3 consists of 13 residues. The ends were cut back, 3 bases at V and 3 bases at J, with 9 bases in the middle. Per the germline V gene, CDR1 is KGHSH and CDR2 is LQKENI.

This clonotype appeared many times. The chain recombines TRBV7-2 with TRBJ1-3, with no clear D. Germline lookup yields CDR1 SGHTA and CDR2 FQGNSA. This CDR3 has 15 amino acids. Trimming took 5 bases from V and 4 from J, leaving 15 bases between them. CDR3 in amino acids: CASSRTPTEGNTIYF. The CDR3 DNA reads TGTGCCAGCAGCCGAACCCCAACAGAAGGAAACACCATATATTTT.

CDR3 in amino acids: CASSRSGTSGYRHNEQFF. The CDR3 DNA follows: TGTGCCAGCAGCCGCTCCGGGACTAGCGGGTACCGCCACAATGAGCAGTTCTTC. The chain links TRBV12-3 or TRBV12-4 to TRBJ2-1, with 12 bases matching TRBD2. The CDR3 length is 18 residues. The ends lost 6 bases at V and 5 bases at J; junction bases unmatched: 14.

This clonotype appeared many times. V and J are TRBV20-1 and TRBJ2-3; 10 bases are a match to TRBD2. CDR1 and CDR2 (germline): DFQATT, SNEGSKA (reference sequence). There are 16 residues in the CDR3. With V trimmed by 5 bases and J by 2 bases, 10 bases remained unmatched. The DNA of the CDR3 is TGCAGTGCTTCGTTTCAGACTAGCGGGTACACAGATACGCAGTATTTT. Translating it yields CSASFQTSGYTDTQYF.

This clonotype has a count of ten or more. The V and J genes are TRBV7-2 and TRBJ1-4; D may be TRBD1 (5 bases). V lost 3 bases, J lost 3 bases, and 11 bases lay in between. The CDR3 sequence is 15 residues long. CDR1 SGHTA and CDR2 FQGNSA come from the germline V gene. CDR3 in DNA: TGTGCCAGCAGCTTTTTGTGGGGGGCTAATGAAAAACTGTTTTTT. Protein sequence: CASSFLWGANEKLFF.

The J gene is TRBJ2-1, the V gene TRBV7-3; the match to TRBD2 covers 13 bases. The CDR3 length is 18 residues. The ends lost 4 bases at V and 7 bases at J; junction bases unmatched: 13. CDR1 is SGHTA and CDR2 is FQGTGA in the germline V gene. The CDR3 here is CASSWSGTSGIVLNEQFF. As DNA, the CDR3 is TGTGCCAGCAGCTGGTCCGGGACTAGCGGGATTGTTTTGAATGAGCAGTTCTTC.

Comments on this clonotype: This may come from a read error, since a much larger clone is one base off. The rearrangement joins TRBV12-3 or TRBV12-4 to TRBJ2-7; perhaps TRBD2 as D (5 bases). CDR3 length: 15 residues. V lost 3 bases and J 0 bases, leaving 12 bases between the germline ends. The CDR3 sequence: CASSFGVGASYEQYF. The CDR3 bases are TGTGCCAGCAGTTTCGGGGTGGGAGCCTCCTACGAGCAGTACTTC.

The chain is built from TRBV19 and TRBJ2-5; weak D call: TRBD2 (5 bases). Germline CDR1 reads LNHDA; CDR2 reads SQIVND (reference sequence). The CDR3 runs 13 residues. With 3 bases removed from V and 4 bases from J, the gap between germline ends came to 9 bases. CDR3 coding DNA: TGTGCCAGTAGTATGGAAGGAGGAGAGACCCAGTACTTC. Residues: CASSMEGGETQYF.

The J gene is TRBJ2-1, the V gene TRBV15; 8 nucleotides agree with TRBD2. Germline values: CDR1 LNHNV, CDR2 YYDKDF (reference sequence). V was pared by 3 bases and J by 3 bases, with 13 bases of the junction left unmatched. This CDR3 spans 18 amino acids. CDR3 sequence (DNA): TGTGCCACCAGCAGCTTGGGCGAGAGACTAGCGTACTACAATGAGCAGTTCTTC. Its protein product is CATSSLGERLAYYNEQFF.

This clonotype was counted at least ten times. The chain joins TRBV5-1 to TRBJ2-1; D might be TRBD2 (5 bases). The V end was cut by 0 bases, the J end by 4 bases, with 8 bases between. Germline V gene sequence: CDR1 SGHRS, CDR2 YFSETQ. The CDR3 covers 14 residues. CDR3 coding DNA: TGCGCCAGCAGCTTGGGACTACGGTACAATGAGCAGTTCTTC. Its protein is CASSLGLRYNEQFF. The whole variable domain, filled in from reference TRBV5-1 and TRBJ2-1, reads KAGVTQTPRYLIKTRGQQVTLSCSPISGHRSVSWYQQTPGQGLQFLFEYFSETQRNKGNFPGRFSGRQFSNSRSEMNVSTLELGDSALYLCASSLGLRYNEQFFGPGTRLTVL.